The 25 T cell receptor beta chains below were found in one sample sequenced in a study of cytomegalovirus exposure and HLA in healthy donors. The PCR made use of 60 Vbeta and 13 Jbeta primers. Assay used: immunoSEQ multiplex PCR; TCRdb lists only in-frame clones, some missing. The sample lists about 170,000 clones, approximately 71% occurring once. The sample consisted of PBMCs. The receptor set was obtained from a woman aged 18-35 years in good health and CMV-seropositive.

V usage is TRBV27 and J usage is TRBJ2-1, with 10 positions matching TRBD2. CDR3 length equals 15 residues. V gave up 2 bases and J gave up 5 bases; unmatched junction bases: 3. Germline V CDR1 and CDR2: MNHEY, SMNVEV (reference sequence). In DNA, the CDR3 is TGTGCCAGCAGTTTAGTACTAGCGGGGAACAATGAGCAGTTCTTC. Its protein product is CASSLVLAGNNEQFF.

The chain employs TRBV7-9 and TRBJ1-1; TRBD1 agrees at 8 bases. In germline, CDR1 is SEHNR, CDR2 FQNEAQ (reference sequence). V shed 8 bases, J shed 5 bases, and the junction held 10 bases outside the gene matches. The CDR3 has 14 amino acids. In DNA, the CDR3 is TGTGCCAGCCGGCCACGACAGGGGCGGACTGAAGCTTTCTTT. Protein sequence: CASRPRQGRTEAFF.

V and J are TRBV4-1 and TRBJ2-1; a weak D match, TRBD2 (5 bases). Germline V gene lookup returns CDR1 MGHRA and CDR2 YSYEKL. Trimming shortened V by 2 bases and J by 0 bases, and 20 bases separated the two germline ends. This CDR3 contains 19 residues. The CDR3 DNA is TGCGCCAGCAGCCAATCCTCCGGAGGAGTAATTAGCTCCTACAATGAGCAGTTCTTC. This gives the protein CASSQSSGGVISSYNEQFF.

The genes are TRBV5-6 and TRBJ2-7; TRBD1 agrees at 7 bases. The germline CDR1 and CDR2 sequences are SGHDT and YYEEEE. Losses at the gene ends were 5 bases for V and 7 bases for J; bases not matched to a gene: 9. The CDR3 consists of 13 residues. CDR3 protein: CASSRDSPGEQYF. DNA for the CDR3: TGTGCCAGCAGTCGGGACAGTCCGGGAGAGCAGTACTTC.

This chain uses TRBV4-3 with TRBJ1-4; 8 bases are shared with TRBD1. With 5 bases clipped from V and 5 bases from J, the junction kept 7 bases outside the gene matches. In germline, CDR1 is LGHNA, CDR2 YSLEER. The CDR3 runs to 15 residues. The CDR3 nucleotides are TGCGCCAGCAGCGACACAGGGGGTCCAAATGAAAAACTGTTTTTT. It codes for CASSDTGGPNEKLFF.

V and J are TRBV2 and TRBJ2-2; a possible D gene is TRBD2 (5 bases). The CDR3 is made up of 11 amino acids. Germline V gene data show CDR1 as SNHLY and CDR2 as FYNNEI. Trimming removed 8 bases from V and 10 bases from J, with 11 bases in between. This CDR3 is CASGGRLELFF. The CDR3 nucleotides are TGTGCCAGCGGAGGCCGACTGGAGCTGTTTTTT.

The genes are TRBV28 and TRBJ1-5; D is uncertain. Per germline, CDR1 MDHEN and CDR2 SYDVKM. V shed 10 bases and J shed 0 bases, with 16 bases lying between them. The CDR3 sequence is 15 residues long. CDR3: CATKGTGISNQPQHF. The DNA for the CDR3 is TGTGCCACCAAAGGAACGGGGATTAGCAATCAGCCCCAGCATTTT.

This chain joins TRBV18 and TRBJ1-2, with TRBD1 matching over 7 bases. This CDR3 is built from 14 residues. Unmatched junction bases numbered 9, after V lost 3 bases and J lost 8 bases. From germline, CDR1 is KGHSH and CDR2 LQKENI. The DNA for the CDR3 is TGTGCCAGCTCACCGAATGACAGGGTTAACGGCTACACCTTC. It is translated as CASSPNDRVNGYTF.

The rearrangement joins TRBV11-2 to TRBJ1-2; 10 positions agree with TRBD1. This CDR3 has 16 amino acids. CDR1 and CDR2 (germline): SGHAT, FQNNGV. Trimming cost V 7 bases and J 0 bases; bases outside gene matches: 8. Written as DNA, the CDR3 is TGTGCCAGCACCGGGACAGGGGTTTGGGCTAACTATGGCTACACCTTC. Its translation: CASTGTGVWANYGYTF.

This chain connects TRBV27 to TRBJ1-1; D might be TRBD1 (6 bases). V was cut by 5 bases and J by 2 bases, with 18 bases left in between. This CDR3 is 16 amino acids long. Germline V gene lookup returns CDR1 MNHEY and CDR2 SMNVEV (reference sequence). The CDR3 DNA reads as TGTGCCAGCAGTCCCTATTTTGGACAGACAAACACTGAAGCTTTCTTT. Its protein product is CASSPYFGQTNTEAFF.

The rearrangement joins TRBV7-3 to TRBJ2-2, with D possibly being TRBD1 (7 bases). Per the germline V gene, CDR1 is SGHTA and CDR2 is FQGTGA. CDR3 length: 15 residues. V lost 5 bases to trimming and J lost 4 bases, with 14 bases between them. The CDR3 sequence: CASSPQGGPTGELFF. The DNA of the CDR3 is TGTGCCAGCAGCCCCCAGGGGGGCCCCACCGGGGAGCTGTTTTTT.

V and J are TRBV14 and TRBJ2-7; TRBD2 is a possible D gene (6 bases). Germline V gene lookup returns CDR1 SGHDN and CDR2 FVKESK. V gave up 3 bases and J gave up 1 base, with 10 bases separating them. The CDR3 totals 14 residues. The CDR3 sequence: CASSQGTHSYEQYF. The DNA of the CDR3 is TGTGCCAGCAGCCAGGGGACTCATTCCTACGAGCAGTACTTC.

The rearrangement links TRBV5-1 to TRBJ1-6, with TRBD1 as a possible D gene (5 bases). Per germline, CDR1 SGHRS and CDR2 YFSETQ. The CDR3 extends over 18 amino acids. V was clipped by 0 bases and J by 0 bases, with 13 bases between them. The CDR3 nucleotides are TGCGCCAGCAGCTTGGGACAGTCTTATAACTCCTATAATTCACCCCTCCACTTT. This gives the protein CASSLGQSYNSYNSPLHF. Together with reference TRBV5-1 and TRBJ1-6, the CDR3 gives the full variable domain: KAGVTQTPRYLIKTRGQQVTLSCSPISGHRSVSWYQQTPGQGLQFLFEYFSETQRNKGNFPGRFSGRQFSNSRSEMNVSTLELGDSALYLCASSLGQSYNSYNSPLHFGNGTRLTVT.

This rearrangement joins TRBV2 to TRBJ1-2; TRBD1 is a possible D gene (5 bases). CDR3 length: 14 residues. CDR1 and CDR2 from the germline V gene are SNHLY and FYNNEI. Trimming cost V 4 bases and J 0 bases, with 9 bases left between them. The CDR3 DNA sequence: TGTGCCAGCAGTGGACAGTTAGCTAACTATGGCTACACCTTC. As protein: CASSGQLANYGYTF.

This chain uses TRBV15 with TRBJ2-7; 7 bases are shared with TRBD1. CDR1 LNHNV and CDR2 YYDKDF come from the germline V gene (reference sequence). Trimming at V came to 3 bases and at J to 3 bases, leaving 5 bases not matched to a gene. The CDR3 loop spans 14 amino acids. DNA for the CDR3: TGTGCCACCAGCAGCCTCCGGGACAGCTACGAGCAGTACTTC. It encodes CATSSLRDSYEQYF.

The rearrangement uses TRBV18 and TRBJ2-1; TRBD1 matches 10 bases. This CDR3 has 15 residues. Trimming cost V 3 bases and J 8 bases; bases outside gene matches: 7. CDR1 KGHSH and CDR2 LQKENI come from the germline V gene. For the CDR3, the DNA is TGTGCCAGCTCACCCGAGACAGGGGGCTTGGATGAGCAGTTCTTC. Its translation is CASSPETGGLDEQFF.

The V gene is TRBV27, the J gene TRBJ1-2; 9 positions agree with TRBD1. Germline-derived CDR1 and CDR2 are MNHEY and SMNVEV (reference sequence). The CDR3 consists of 17 residues. V lost 3 bases to trimming and J lost 7 bases; unmatched junction nucleotides: 15. CDR3 DNA sequence: TGTGCCAGCAGTTTCGCCGGGACAGGGCTCCCTAGCGGTGGCTACACCTTC. Translation: CASSFAGTGLPSGGYTF.

This chain links TRBV19 with TRBJ2-1; 8 nucleotides agree with TRBD1. Germline values: CDR1 LNHDA, CDR2 SQIVND (reference sequence). The CDR3 runs to 15 residues. J gave up 7 bases and V 4 bases, and 9 bases lay outside the gene matches. In DNA form, the CDR3 reads TGTGCCAGTAGTACTCGGACAGGGAATTCTAATGAGCAGTTCTTC. Translating it yields CASSTRTGNSNEQFF.

In the case of this clone: Distinct nucleotide sequences in the sample also encode this CDR3. The rearrangement uses TRBV5-1 and TRBJ2-1; TRBD1 aligns across 9 bases. The CDR3 spans 15 residues. The germline V gene encodes CDR1 SGHRS and CDR2 YFSETQ. J was trimmed by 1 base and V by 3 bases; bases with no gene match: 2. The CDR3 loop is CASSSGQGSYNEQFF. CDR3 in DNA: TGCGCCAGCAGCTCGGGACAGGGTTCCTACAATGAGCAGTTCTTC.

V and J are TRBV4-3 and TRBJ2-1; 8 bases are a match to TRBD2. V trimming: 1 base; J trimming: 10 bases; junction bases outside the gene matches: 12. The CDR3 runs to 16 residues. Germline loops: CDR1 LGHNA, CDR2 YSLEER. CDR3 sequence (DNA): TGCGCCAGCAGCCAAGGTTTGAGCGGGGGAGGGAGGGAGCAGTTCTTC. This gives the protein CASSQGLSGGGREQFF.

The chain is built from TRBV4-3 and TRBJ2-7, with 12 bases fitting TRBD2. Germline CDR1 LGHNA, CDR2 YSLEER. V dropped 4 bases and J dropped 3; count of bases not matched to a gene: 10. The CDR3 is 17 residues long. The DNA of the CDR3 is TGCGCCAGCAGCCGGCGACTAGCGGGGGAAATTGACTACGAGCAGTACTTC. Its translation: CASSRRLAGEIDYEQYF.

The rearrangement links TRBV7-6 to TRBJ2-5; D is undetermined. Trimming shortened V by 6 bases and J by 5 bases, and 16 bases separated the two germline ends. The germline CDR1 and CDR2 sequences are SGHVS and FNYEAQ. The CDR3 contains 14 residues. The CDR3 here is CASSFFGRLETQYF. In DNA form, the CDR3 reads TGTGCCAGCAGTTTTTTCGGTCGACTGGAGACCCAGTACTTC.

The chain combines TRBV9 with TRBJ2-5; 16 bases are a match to TRBD2. CDR3 length: 17 amino acids. Per germline, CDR1 SGDLS and CDR2 YYNGEE. J lost 4 bases, V lost 3 bases, and 6 bases had no gene match. Written as DNA, the CDR3 is TGTGCCAGCAGCGGAGGGACTAGCGGGGGGGCTCTAGAGACCCAGTACTTC. Its translation is CASSGGTSGGALETQYF. Full variable domain (remainder filled in from reference TRBV9 and TRBJ2-5): DSGVTQTPKHLITATGQRVTLRCSPRSGDLSVYWYQQSLDQGLQFLIQYYNGEERAKGNILERFSAQQFPDLHSELNLSSLELGDSALYFCASSGGTSGGALETQYFGPGTRLLVL.

Of note for this clone: Other DNA variants within this sample encode the same CDR3. The rearrangement links TRBV11-2 to TRBJ2-7; 9 bases fit TRBD1. The germline V gene encodes CDR1 SGHAT and CDR2 FQNNGV. The CDR3 has 15 residues. V dropped 5 bases and J dropped 4; count of bases not matched to a gene: 9. The CDR3 bases are TGTGCCAGCAGCCAAGGGACAGGGCCCCCGTACGAGCAGTACTTC. Residues: CASSQGTGPPYEQYF.

This CDR3 is CASSFPGLAGADTQYF. CDR3 nucleotide sequence: TGTGCCAGCAGCTTCCCGGGACTAGCGGGGGCAGATACGCAGTATTTT. The chain recombines TRBV11-1 with TRBJ2-3, with 14 nucleotides matching TRBD2. Trimming at V came to 3 bases and at J to 4 bases, leaving 3 bases not matched to a gene. The CDR3 runs 16 residues. CDR1 and CDR2 from the germline V gene are SGHAT and FQDESV (reference sequence).